The 27 T cell receptor beta chains in this list originate from one sample, sequenced in a study of T cells in Graves' hyperthyroidism and ophthalmopathy. Amplification of TCR beta CDR3 regions used RNA as the template. Initially, a first-round RT-PCR of the TCR CDR3 employed the HTBI primer set. MiXCR, run by TCRdb on the multiplex PCR reads, gives a single entry per CDR3 protein. The table lists approximately 720,000 distinct CDR3 sequences, approximately 18% of them singletons. Sequenced: blood. These TCRs come from a woman aged 50 to 60 with Graves' hyperthyroidism that later progressed to Graves' ophthalmopathy.

This clonotype came up a few times. The chain recombines TRBV7-9 with TRBJ2-6; D remains unclear. The CDR3 has 13 residues. Per germline, CDR1 SEHNR and CDR2 FQNEAQ (reference sequence). The V gene lost 7 bases and the J gene lost 1 base, with 5 bases spanning the gap. CDR3: CASIESGANVLTF. The CDR3 nucleotides read TGTGCCAGCATCGAATCTGGGGCCAACGTCCTGACTTTC.

This clonotype was seen a handful of times. The chain recombines TRBV5-6 with TRBJ1-5, with D perhaps TRBD1 (6 bases). V was clipped by 6 bases and J by 0 bases, with 19 bases between them. CDR3 length equals 17 residues. Per the germline V gene, CDR1 is SGHDT and CDR2 is YYEEEE. The CDR3, as DNA: TGTGCCAGCACCTTAAAGGCAGGGGCCTATAGCAATCAGCCCCAGCATTTT. This encodes CASTLKAGAYSNQPQHF.

This clonotype was detected many times. As DNA, the CDR3 is TGTGCCAGCAGGATCAGGGGGAACACCGGGGAGCTGTTTTTT. Its translation: CASRIRGNTGELFF. The chain is built from TRBV12-3 or TRBV12-4 and TRBJ2-2; TRBD1 might be the D (6 bases). This CDR3 has 14 residues. Trimming took off 6 bases at V and 1 base at J, with 9 bases between the two ends.

This clonotype appeared many times. The chain employs TRBV5-8 and TRBJ1-1; D is perhaps TRBD1 (6 bases). Germline CDR1 is SGHTS and CDR2 is YDEGEE. Trimming removed 2 bases from V and 1 base from J, with 9 bases in between. The CDR3 runs 14 residues. CDR3 protein: CASSFLDRNTEAFF. The CDR3 DNA reads TGTGCCAGCAGCTTCCTGGACAGGAACACTGAAGCTTTCTTT.

V usage is TRBV14 and J usage is TRBJ2-1; D is unclear. V was trimmed by 4 bases and J by 8 bases, leaving 21 bases between them. CDR3 length: 16 residues. From germline, CDR1 is SGHDN and CDR2 FVKESK. The CDR3 DNA sequence: TGTGCCAGCAGCCGAGGTCCGTTGGCACTACTGGATGAGCAGTTCTTC. Protein: CASSRGPLALLDEQFF.

The J gene is TRBJ2-7, the V gene TRBV29-1; D is unresolved. V lost 3 bases and J 6 bases, leaving 9 bases between the germline ends. Germline V gene lookup returns CDR1 SQVTM and CDR2 ANQGSEA. The CDR3 runs to 11 residues. CDR3 loop: CSVDVRGEQYF. CDR3 coding DNA: TGCAGCGTTGATGTCAGAGGCGAGCAGTACTTC.

The sample holds many counts of this clonotype. This rearrangement joins TRBV7-2 to TRBJ2-5, with D maybe TRBD1 (5 bases). The CDR3 sequence is 15 residues long. Germline V gene data show CDR1 as SGHTA and CDR2 as FQGNSA. V shed 4 bases and J shed 4 bases, with 16 bases lying between them. CDR3 amino acids: CASSSTRASRETQYF. The CDR3 coding sequence is TGTGCCAGCAGCTCAACCAGGGCTAGTAGAGAGACCCAGTACTTC.

This clonotype was picked up a small number of times. This chain connects TRBV7-2 to TRBJ2-2; 10 positions agree with TRBD2. Trimming took 1 base from V and 3 from J; bases not matched to a gene: 2. This CDR3 comprises 16 residues. The germline gives CDR1 SGHTA, CDR2 FQGNSA. The CDR3 region is CASSLVLAGYTGELFF. The CDR3 nucleotides read TGTGCCAGCAGCTTAGTACTAGCGGGATACACCGGGGAGCTGTTTTTT.

In this sample, this clonotype turned up a few times. J is TRBJ2-5 and V is TRBV5-1; no clear D. This CDR3 contains 14 residues. Trimming removed 0 bases from V and 1 base from J, with 7 bases in between. Germline CDR1 and CDR2: SGHRS and YFSETQ. CDR3 protein: CASSLVQAQETQYF. CDR3 coding DNA: TGCGCCAGCAGCTTGGTGCAGGCCCAAGAGACCCAGTACTTC.

The chain employs TRBV7-9 and TRBJ1-2; D remains ambiguous. The CDR3 sequence is 16 residues long. Trimming cost V 0 bases and J 3 bases, with 14 bases left between them. Germline V gene sequence: CDR1 SEHNR, CDR2 FQNEAQ (reference sequence). CDR3 nucleotides: TGTGCCAGCAGCTTAGCGCTGAACCAGGCGGACTATGGCTACACCTTC. Amino acids: CASSLALNQADYGYTF.

This clonotype was seen ten or more times. This chain joins TRBV18 and TRBJ1-3; weak D call: TRBD1 (5 bases). Germline V CDR1 and CDR2: KGHSH, LQKENI. CDR3 length equals 15 residues. The V end lost 5 bases, the J end lost 0 bases, and 11 bases lay between the germline ends. The CDR3 protein is CASSFDSSSGNTIYF. In DNA form, the CDR3 reads TGTGCCAGCTCATTTGACAGTAGCTCTGGAAACACCATATATTTT.

This clonotype was recorded a few times. A much larger clone sits a single nucleotide away, making a read error possible. The J gene is TRBJ2-5, the V gene TRBV11-2, with TRBD2 as a possible D gene (5 bases). This CDR3 region has 11 residues. Germline-derived CDR1 and CDR2 are SGHAT and FQNNGV. This CDR3 is CTSSPGLGQYF. Written as DNA, the CDR3 is TGTACCAGCAGCCCCGGACTGGGCCAGTACTTC.

The rearrangement uses TRBV30 and TRBJ1-1; a possible D gene is TRBD1 (6 bases). Germline V CDR1 and CDR2: GTSNPN, SVGIG (reference sequence). This CDR3 region has 14 residues. Trimming left V 0 bases short and J 3 bases short, with 11 bases between. In DNA, the CDR3 is TGTGCCTGGAGTGTACAGGGAGAGGACACTGAAGCTTTCTTT. Translating it yields CAWSVQGEDTEAFF. The full variable domain, its missing parts supplied by reference TRBV30 and TRBJ1-1, is SQTIHQWPATLVQPVGSPLSLECTVEGTSNPNLYWYRQAAGRGLQLLFYSVGIGQISSEVPQNLSASRPQDRQFILSSKKLLLSDSGFYLCAWSVQGEDTEAFFGQGTRLTVV.

This clonotype was seen a few times. CDR3 nucleotide sequence: TGTGCCAGCAGCTTAGATCCGGGGGCGGCGGAGGATGGTGAAAAACTGTTTTTT. Its protein product is CASSLDPGAAEDGEKLFF. The genes are TRBV11-2 and TRBJ1-4; TRBD1 might be the D (6 bases). Per germline, CDR1 SGHAT and CDR2 FQNNGV. Trimming left V 0 bases short and J 7 bases short, with 21 bases between. The CDR3 totals 18 residues.

This chain connects TRBV29-1 to TRBJ1-5; D is ambiguous. CDR3 length: 12 residues. V shed 5 bases and J shed 2 bases, with 7 bases lying between them. Germline CDR1 SQVTM, CDR2 ANQGSEA. The CDR3 DNA is TGCAGCGTTCGACGGGGCAATCAGCCCCAGCATTTT. Its translation is CSVRRGNQPQHF.

A note on this clonotype: This may be a read error, as it is one base from a much larger clone. Written as DNA, the CDR3 is TGTACCAGCAGCTTAGACGACCCCTACGAGCAGTACTTC. Translated: CTSSLDDPYEQYF. The chain uses TRBV11-2 and TRBJ2-7; D ambiguous. CDR1 is SGHAT, CDR2 FQNNGV, per germline. CDR3 length: 13 amino acids.

This clonotype was recorded many times. V is TRBV3-1 and J is TRBJ1-1; perhaps TRBD1 as D (6 bases). Trimming cost V 5 bases and J 6 bases, with 13 bases left between them. Germline-derived CDR1 and CDR2 are LGHDT and YNNKEL (reference sequence). This CDR3 region has 13 residues. CDR3 sequence reads: CASSSLGAPEAFF. In nucleotides, the CDR3 is TGTGCCAGCAGCTCCTTGGGGGCCCCTGAAGCTTTCTTT.

This clonotype came up many times. The chain uses TRBV5-1 and TRBJ2-1, with 7 bases lining up with TRBD2. V trimming: 1 base; J trimming: 0 bases; junction bases outside the gene matches: 10. This CDR3 has 18 residues. Germline V gene data show CDR1 as SGHRS and CDR2 as YFSETQ. Here the CDR3 reads CASSLTSGASSSYNEQFF. CDR3 in DNA: TGCGCCAGCAGCTTGACGAGCGGGGCATCGAGCTCCTACAATGAGCAGTTCTTC.

The chain is built from TRBV15 and TRBJ2-3; D gene uncertain. CDR1 and CDR2 (germline): LNHNV, YYDKDF (reference sequence). The germline V and J ends were trimmed by 2 bases and 3 bases, with 6 bases remaining between them. CDR3 length: 13 residues. CDR3 sequence (DNA): TGTGCCACCAGCAGACACTCTACAGATACGCAGTATTTT. Translation gives CATSRHSTDTQYF. The whole variable domain, filled in from reference TRBV15 and TRBJ2-3, reads DAMVIQNPRYQVTQFGKPVTLSCSQTLNHNVMYWYQQKSSQAPKLLFHYYDKDFNNEADTPDNFQSRRPNTSFCFLDIRSPGLGDTAMYLCATSRHSTDTQYFGPGTRLTVL.

This clonotype was seen a handful of times. This chain uses TRBV24-1 with TRBJ2-3; TRBD2 is a possible D gene (6 bases). CDR1 and CDR2 from the germline V gene are KGHDR and SFDVKD. V was shortened by 4 bases and J by 8 bases, with 12 bases between the two germline ends. The length of the CDR3 is 13 residues. CDR3 nucleotides: TGTGCCACCAGTGAGACGGCCGGGGGTACGCAGTATTTT. Translated, it gives CATSETAGGTQYF.

This clonotype appeared many times. The V gene is TRBV7-6, the J gene TRBJ2-1; D is possibly TRBD2 (6 bases). There are 18 residues in the CDR3. The germline V gene encodes CDR1 SGHVS and CDR2 FNYEAQ. V was shortened by 1 base and J by 1 base, with 17 bases between the two germline ends. The CDR3 protein is CASSLEEAGPKSYNEQFF. DNA of the CDR3: TGTGCCAGCAGCTTAGAGGAGGCGGGACCGAAATCCTACAATGAGCAGTTCTTC.

This chain links TRBV7-2 with TRBJ1-4; D is uncertain. The CDR3 length is 15 residues. CDR1 is SGHTA and CDR2 is FQGNSA in the germline V gene. The V end was cut by 0 bases, the J end by 8 bases, with 13 bases between. The chain's CDR3 is CASSLAWAYREKLFF. The CDR3 DNA reads TGTGCCAGCAGCTTAGCGTGGGCCTATAGGGAAAAACTGTTTTTT.

This clonotype was found many times. This chain joins TRBV2 and TRBJ2-5; TRBD2 agrees at 11 bases. CDR3 length: 14 residues. Germline trimming cut 6 bases from V and 5 bases from J; bases unmatched to any gene: 5. Looked up from germline, CDR1 is SNHLY and CDR2 is FYNNEI. In DNA, the CDR3 is TGTGCCAGCAGGAGGACTAGCGGGTGGGAGACCCAGTACTTC. Translated, it gives CASRRTSGWETQYF. Based on the CDR3 plus reference TRBV2 and TRBJ2-5, the full variable domain is EPEVTQTPSHQVTQMGQEVILRCVPISNHLYFYWYRQILGQKVEFLVSFYNNEISEKSEIFDDQFSVERPDGSNFTLKIRSTKLEDSAMYFCASRRTSGWETQYFGPGTRLLVL.

This clonotype has ten or more counts. This sequence joins TRBV7-2 and TRBJ2-7, with 8 bases fitting TRBD1. CDR3 length: 16 amino acids. The V and J ends lost 1 base and 3 bases, in that order; junction bases with no gene match: 8. Germline CDR1 SGHTA, CDR2 FQGNSA. The CDR3 region is CASSLDPQTGDYEQYF. The DNA for the CDR3 is TGTGCCAGCAGCTTAGACCCTCAGACAGGGGACTACGAGCAGTACTTC.

This chain connects TRBV19 to TRBJ2-3, with 9 bases matching TRBD2. The V segment lost 3 bases and the J segment 2 bases; nucleotides outside the gene matches: 9. CDR3 size: 17 residues. Germline lookup yields CDR1 LNHDA and CDR2 SQIVND (reference sequence). The CDR3 sequence: CASSIISSGENTDTQYF. The CDR3 coding sequence is TGTGCCAGTAGTATCATCTCTAGCGGGGAGAACACAGATACGCAGTATTTT.

About this clonotype itself: This clone may be a read error of a much larger clone one base away. This sequence joins TRBV12-3 or TRBV12-4 and TRBJ1-5; 7 bases match TRBD1. The CDR3 has 14 residues. This chain's CDR3 is CASRSTGFDQPRHF. DNA of the CDR3: TGTGCCAGCAGGTCGACAGGGTTTGATCAGCCCCGGCATTTT.

This clonotype was counted at least ten times. This chain connects TRBV20-1 to TRBJ2-3; either TRBD1 or TRBD2 may supply D (5 bases each). This CDR3 comprises 13 residues. The V and J ends lost 5 bases and 2 bases respectively, with 11 bases between them. Germline-derived CDR1 and CDR2 are DFQATT and SNEGSKA (reference sequence). The CDR3 nucleotides are TGCAGTGCTCCCGGGGCCTCCACAGATACGCAGTATTTT. It is translated as CSAPGASTDTQYF.